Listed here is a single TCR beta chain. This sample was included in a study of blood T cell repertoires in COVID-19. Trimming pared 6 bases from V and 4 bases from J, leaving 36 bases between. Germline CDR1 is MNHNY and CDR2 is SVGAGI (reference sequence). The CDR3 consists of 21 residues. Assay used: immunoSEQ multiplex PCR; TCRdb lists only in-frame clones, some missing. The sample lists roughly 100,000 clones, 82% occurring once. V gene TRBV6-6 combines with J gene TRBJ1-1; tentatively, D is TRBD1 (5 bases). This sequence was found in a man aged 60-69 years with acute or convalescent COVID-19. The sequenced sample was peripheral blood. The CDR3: CASSTSLFSDWGRAGGTEAFF. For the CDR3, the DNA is TGTGCCAGCAGCACCTCCCTATTTTCTGACTGGGGCCGCGCGGGGGGCACTGAAGCTTTCTTT.